This T cell receptor beta chain was profiled in a study of T-cell reconstitution after alpha-beta-depleted transplantation in children. This clonotype has only a few counts. Unique molecular identifiers were incorporated when the TCRbeta library was constructed. TCRdb re-derived calls from the PCR reads in MiXCR, one entry per CDR3 protein. The profile shows around 340,000 distinct CDR3 sequences, less than 15% of them singletons. The CDR3 totals 11 residues. Trimming took off 8 bases at V and 0 bases at J, with 7 bases between the two ends. Germline-derived CDR1 and CDR2 are GTSNPN and SVGIG (reference sequence).

Sequencing was performed on PBMCs, taken from the stem cell graft. The chain combines TRBV30 with TRBJ1-1; D gene ambiguous. The clonotype comes from a human donor who donated a stem cell graft to a child with Fanconi anemia. The CDR3 region is CAGTVNTEAFF. CDR3 bases: TGTGCCGGTACAGTGAACACTGAAGCTTTCTTT.